This T cell receptor beta chain was sequenced in a study of blood T cell repertoires in COVID-19. Whole-study context: Acute and convalescent COVID-19 samples came from the United States, Italy and Spain. Nucleic acid was either cDNA or gDNA, and it came from T cells, B-cell-depleted T cells, or PBMCs.

Profiling relied on immunoSEQ multiplex PCR, and the TCRdb table lists in-frame clones only, not all of them. This sample has over 200,000 clones, with about 90% found just once. Enrolment of Seattle patients took place during active infection, and they were followed longitudinally. Sequenced input: peripheral blood. This sequence was found in a young man with COVID-19, enrolled during active disease.

In nucleotides, the CDR3 is TGTGCCAGCAGTTTTAGACAGGGCTGGGAAAAACTGTTTTTT. Residues: CASSFRQGWEKLFF. This chain links TRBV28 with TRBJ1-4; TRBD1 matches at 7 bases. CDR1 and CDR2 (germline): MDHEN, SYDVKM. The CDR3 has 14 residues. V was pared by 3 bases and J by 8 bases, with 6 bases of the junction left unmatched.